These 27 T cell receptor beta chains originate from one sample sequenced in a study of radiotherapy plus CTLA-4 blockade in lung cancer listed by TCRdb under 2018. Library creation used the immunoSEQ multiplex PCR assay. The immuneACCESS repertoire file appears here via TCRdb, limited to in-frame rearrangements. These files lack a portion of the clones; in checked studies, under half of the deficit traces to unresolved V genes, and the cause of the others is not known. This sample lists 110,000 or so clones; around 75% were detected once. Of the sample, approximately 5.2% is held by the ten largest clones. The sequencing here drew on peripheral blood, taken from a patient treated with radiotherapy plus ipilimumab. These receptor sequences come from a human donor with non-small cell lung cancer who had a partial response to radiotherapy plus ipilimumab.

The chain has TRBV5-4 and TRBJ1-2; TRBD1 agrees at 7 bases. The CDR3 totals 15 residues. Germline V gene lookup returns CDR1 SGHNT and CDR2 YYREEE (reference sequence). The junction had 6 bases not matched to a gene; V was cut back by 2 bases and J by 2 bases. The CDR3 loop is CASSFKGQQNYGYTF. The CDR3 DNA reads TGTGCCAGCAGCTTTAAGGGACAGCAAAACTATGGCTACACCTTC.

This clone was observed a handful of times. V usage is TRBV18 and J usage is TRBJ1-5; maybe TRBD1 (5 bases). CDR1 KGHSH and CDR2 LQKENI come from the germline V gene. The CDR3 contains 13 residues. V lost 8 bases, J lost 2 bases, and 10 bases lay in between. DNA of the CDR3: TGTGCCAGCGCAGGGTTGGGCAATCAGCCCCAGCATTTT. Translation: CASAGLGNQPQHF.

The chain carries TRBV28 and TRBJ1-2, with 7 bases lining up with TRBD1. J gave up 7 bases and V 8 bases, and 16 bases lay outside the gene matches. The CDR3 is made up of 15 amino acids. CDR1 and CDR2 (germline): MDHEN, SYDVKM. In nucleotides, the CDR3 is TGTGCCAGCCTTAGACAGGGCGAGGGTTTTGGTGGCTACACCTTC. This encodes CASLRQGEGFGGYTF.

The CDR3 DNA sequence: TGTGCCAGCAGAACCGGGACAGGGTTTTCATATGGCTACACCTTC. Protein product: CASRTGTGFSYGYTF. This chain uses TRBV28 with TRBJ1-2, with TRBD1 matching over 9 bases. The CDR3 sequence is 15 residues long. In germline, CDR1 is MDHEN, CDR2 SYDVKM. The junction had 10 bases not matched to a gene; V was cut back by 6 bases and J by 5 bases.

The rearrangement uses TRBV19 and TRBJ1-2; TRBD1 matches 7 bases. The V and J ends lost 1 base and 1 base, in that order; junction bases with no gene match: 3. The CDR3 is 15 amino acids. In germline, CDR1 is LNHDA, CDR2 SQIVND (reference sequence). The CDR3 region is CASSIGDSNNYGYTF. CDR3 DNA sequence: TGTGCCAGTAGTATAGGGGACAGCAATAACTATGGCTACACCTTC. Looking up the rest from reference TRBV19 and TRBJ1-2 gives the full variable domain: DGGITQSPKYLFRKEGQNVTLSCEQNLNHDAMYWYRQDPGQGLRLIYYSQIVNDFQKGDIAEGYSVSREKKESFPLTVTSAQKNPTAFYLCASSIGDSNNYGYTFGSGTRLTVV.

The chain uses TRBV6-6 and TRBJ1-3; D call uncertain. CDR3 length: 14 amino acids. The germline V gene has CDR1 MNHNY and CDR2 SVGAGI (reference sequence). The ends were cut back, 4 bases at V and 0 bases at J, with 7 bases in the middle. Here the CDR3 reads CASSSGVSGNTIYF. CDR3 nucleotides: TGTGCCAGCAGTTCGGGAGTCTCTGGAAACACCATATATTTT.

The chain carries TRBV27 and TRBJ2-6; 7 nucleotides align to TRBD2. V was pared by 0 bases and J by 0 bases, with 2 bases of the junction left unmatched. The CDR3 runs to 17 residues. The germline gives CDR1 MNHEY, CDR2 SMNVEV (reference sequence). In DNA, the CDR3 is TGTGCCAGCAGTTTATCGGGGGGGATCTCTGGGGCCAACGTCCTGACTTTC. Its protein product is CASSLSGGISGANVLTF. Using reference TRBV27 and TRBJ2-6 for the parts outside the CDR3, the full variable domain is EAQVTQNPRYLITVTGKKLTVTCSQNMNHEYMSWYRQDPGLGLRQIYYSMNVEVTDKGDVPEGYKVSRKEKRNFPLILESPSPNQTSLYFCASSLSGGISGANVLTFGAGSRLTVL.

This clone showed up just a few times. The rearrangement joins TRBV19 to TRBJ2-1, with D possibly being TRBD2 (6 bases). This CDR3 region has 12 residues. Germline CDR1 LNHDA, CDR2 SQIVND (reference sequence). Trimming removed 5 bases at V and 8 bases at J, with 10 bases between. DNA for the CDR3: TGTGCCAGTAGTCCTAGCGTCTATGAGCAGTTCTTC. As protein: CASSPSVYEQFF.

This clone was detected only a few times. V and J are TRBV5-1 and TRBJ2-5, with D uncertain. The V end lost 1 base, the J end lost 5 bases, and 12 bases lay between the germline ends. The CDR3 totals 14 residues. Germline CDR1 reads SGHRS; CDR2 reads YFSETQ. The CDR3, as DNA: TGCGCCAGCAGCTTGAGCACCGGGTGGGAGACCCAGTACTTC. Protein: CASSLSTGWETQYF.

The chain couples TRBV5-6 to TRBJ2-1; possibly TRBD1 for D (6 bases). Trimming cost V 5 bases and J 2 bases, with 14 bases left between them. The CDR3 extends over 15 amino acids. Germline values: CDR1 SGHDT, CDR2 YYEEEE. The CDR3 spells CASRRRQATYNEQFF. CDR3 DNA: TGTGCCAGCAGACGAAGACAGGCGACCTACAATGAGCAGTTCTTC.

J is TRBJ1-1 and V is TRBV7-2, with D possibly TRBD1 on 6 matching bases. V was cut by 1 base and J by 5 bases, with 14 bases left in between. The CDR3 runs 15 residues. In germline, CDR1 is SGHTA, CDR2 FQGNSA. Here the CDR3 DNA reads TGTGCCAGCAGCTTAGGGCTGGGGGCGGTAACTGAAGCTTTCTTT. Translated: CASSLGLGAVTEAFF.

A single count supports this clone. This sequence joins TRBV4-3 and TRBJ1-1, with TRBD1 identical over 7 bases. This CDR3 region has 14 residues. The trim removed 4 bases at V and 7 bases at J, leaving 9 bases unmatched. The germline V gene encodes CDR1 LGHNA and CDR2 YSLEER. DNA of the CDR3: TGCGCCAGCAGCCTCTTACCGGGACAGAGTGAAGCTTTCTTT. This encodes CASSLLPGQSEAFF.

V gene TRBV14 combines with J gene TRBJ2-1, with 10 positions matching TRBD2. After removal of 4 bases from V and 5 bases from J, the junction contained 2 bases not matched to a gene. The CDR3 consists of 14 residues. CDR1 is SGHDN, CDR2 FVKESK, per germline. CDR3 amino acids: CASSPGLADNEQFF. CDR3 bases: TGTGCCAGCAGCCCAGGACTAGCGGACAATGAGCAGTTCTTC.

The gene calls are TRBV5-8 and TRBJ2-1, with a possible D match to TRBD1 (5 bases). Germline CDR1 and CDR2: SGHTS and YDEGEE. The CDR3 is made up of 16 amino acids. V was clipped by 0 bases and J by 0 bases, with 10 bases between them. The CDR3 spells CASSLGQGSSYNEQFF. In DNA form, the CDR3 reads TGTGCCAGCAGCTTGGGTCAGGGTAGCTCCTACAATGAGCAGTTCTTC.

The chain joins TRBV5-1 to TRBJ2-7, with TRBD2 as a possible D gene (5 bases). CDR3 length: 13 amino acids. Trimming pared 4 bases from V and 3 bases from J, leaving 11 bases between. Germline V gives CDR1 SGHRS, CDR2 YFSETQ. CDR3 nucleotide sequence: TGCGCCAGCAGCCGAGACGGGAACTACGAGCAGTACTTC. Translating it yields CASSRDGNYEQYF.

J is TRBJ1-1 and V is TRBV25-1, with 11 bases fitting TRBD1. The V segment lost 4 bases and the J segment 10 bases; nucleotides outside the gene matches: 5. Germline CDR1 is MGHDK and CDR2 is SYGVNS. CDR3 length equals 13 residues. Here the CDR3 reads CASSVGQGAGAFF. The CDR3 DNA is TGTGCCAGCAGTGTCGGACAGGGGGCAGGAGCTTTCTTT.

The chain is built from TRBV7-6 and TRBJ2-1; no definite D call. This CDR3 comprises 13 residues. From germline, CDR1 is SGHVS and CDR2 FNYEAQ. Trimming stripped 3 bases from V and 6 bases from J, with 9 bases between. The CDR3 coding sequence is TGTGCCAGCAGCTTTCTGCAGTTCAATGAGCAGTTCTTC. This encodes CASSFLQFNEQFF.

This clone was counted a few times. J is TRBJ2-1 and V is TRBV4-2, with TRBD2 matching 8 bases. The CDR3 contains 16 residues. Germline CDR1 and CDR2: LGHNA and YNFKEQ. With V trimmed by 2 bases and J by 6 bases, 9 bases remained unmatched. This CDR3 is CASSQFREGLLNEQFF. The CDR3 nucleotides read TGTGCCAGCAGCCAATTCCGGGAGGGCCTTCTCAATGAGCAGTTCTTC.

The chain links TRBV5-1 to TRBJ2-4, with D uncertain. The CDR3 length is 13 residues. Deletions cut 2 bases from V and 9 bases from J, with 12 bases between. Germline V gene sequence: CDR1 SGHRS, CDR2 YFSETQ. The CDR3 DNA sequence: TGCGCCAGCAGCTTCGAAACGGTTGGCATTCAGTACTTC. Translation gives CASSFETVGIQYF.

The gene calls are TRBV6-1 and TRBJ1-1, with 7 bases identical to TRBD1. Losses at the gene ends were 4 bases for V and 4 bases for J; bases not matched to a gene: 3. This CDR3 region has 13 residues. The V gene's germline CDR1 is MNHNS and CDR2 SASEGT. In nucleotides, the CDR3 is TGTGCCAGCAGTGGAACAGGGGTCACTGAAGCTTTCTTT. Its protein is CASSGTGVTEAFF.

The CDR3 is CASSLGMAGGYNEQFF. CDR3 nucleotide sequence: TGTGCCAGCAGCTTAGGCATGGCGGGAGGTTACAATGAGCAGTTCTTC. The rearrangement links TRBV11-3 to TRBJ2-1; 8 nucleotides match TRBD2. This CDR3 region has 16 residues. V gave up 1 base and J gave up 4 bases; unmatched junction bases: 6. The germline V gene encodes CDR1 SGHNT and CDR2 YENEEA.

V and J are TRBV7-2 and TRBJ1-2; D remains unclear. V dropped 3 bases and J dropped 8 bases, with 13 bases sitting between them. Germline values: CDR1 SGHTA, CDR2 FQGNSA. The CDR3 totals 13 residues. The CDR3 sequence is CASSFNGGLGYTF. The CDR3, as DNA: TGTGCCAGCAGCTTTAATGGCGGTCTGGGCTACACCTTC.

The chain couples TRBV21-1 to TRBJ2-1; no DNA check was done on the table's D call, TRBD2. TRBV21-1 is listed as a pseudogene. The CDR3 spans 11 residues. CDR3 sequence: CASSTDNEQFF. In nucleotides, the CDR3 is TGTGCCAGCAGCACTGACAATGAGCAGTTCTTC.

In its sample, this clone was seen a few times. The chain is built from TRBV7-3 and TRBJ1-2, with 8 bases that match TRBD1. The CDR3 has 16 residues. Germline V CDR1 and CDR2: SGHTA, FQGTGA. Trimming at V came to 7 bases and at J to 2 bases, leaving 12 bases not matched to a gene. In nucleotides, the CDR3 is TGTGCCAGCACCGGGACAGGTACCCTTCAAAACTATGGCTACACCTTC. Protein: CASTGTGTLQNYGYTF.

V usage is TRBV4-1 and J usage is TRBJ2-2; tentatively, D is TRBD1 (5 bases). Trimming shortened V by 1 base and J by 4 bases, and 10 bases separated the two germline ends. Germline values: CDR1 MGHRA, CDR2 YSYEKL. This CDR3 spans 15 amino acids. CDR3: CASSQVGHSTGELFF. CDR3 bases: TGCGCCAGCAGCCAAGTCGGACATTCCACCGGGGAGCTGTTTTTT.

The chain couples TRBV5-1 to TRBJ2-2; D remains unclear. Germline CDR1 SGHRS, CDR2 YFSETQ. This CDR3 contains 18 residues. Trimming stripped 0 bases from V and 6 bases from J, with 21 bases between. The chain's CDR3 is CASSLEAGIELNAGELFF. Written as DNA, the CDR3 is TGCGCCAGCAGCTTGGAGGCAGGCATTGAATTGAATGCCGGGGAGCTGTTTTTT.

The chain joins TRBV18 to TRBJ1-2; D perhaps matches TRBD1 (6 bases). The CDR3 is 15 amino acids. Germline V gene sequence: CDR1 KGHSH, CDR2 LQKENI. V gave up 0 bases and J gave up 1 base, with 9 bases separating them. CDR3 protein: CASSPPGQFNYGYTF. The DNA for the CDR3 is TGTGCCAGCTCACCACCGGGACAATTTAACTATGGCTACACCTTC. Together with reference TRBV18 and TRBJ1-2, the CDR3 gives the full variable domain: NAGVMQNPRHLVRRRGQEARLRCSPMKGHSHVYWYRQLPEEGLKFMVYLQKENIIDESGMPKERFSAEFPKEGPSILRIQQVVRGDSAAYFCASSPPGQFNYGYTFGSGTRLTVV.